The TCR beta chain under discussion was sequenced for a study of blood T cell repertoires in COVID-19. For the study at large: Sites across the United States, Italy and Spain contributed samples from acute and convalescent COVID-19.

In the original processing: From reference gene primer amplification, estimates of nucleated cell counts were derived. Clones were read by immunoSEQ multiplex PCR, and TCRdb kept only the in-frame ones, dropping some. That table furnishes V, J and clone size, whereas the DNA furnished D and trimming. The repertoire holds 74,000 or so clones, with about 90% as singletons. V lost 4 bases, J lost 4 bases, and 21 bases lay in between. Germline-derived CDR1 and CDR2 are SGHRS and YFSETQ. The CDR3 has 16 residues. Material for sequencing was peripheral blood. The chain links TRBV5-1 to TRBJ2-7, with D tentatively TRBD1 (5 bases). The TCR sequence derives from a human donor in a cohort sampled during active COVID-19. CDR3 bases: TGCGCCAGCAGCCCTACGGGTGCTGACAGCACGTACGAGCAGTACTTC. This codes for CASSPTGADSTYEQYF.